These 10 T cell receptor beta chains share one sample of origin, sequenced in a study of PD-L1 blockade in urothelial cancer. Stated time point: pretreatment peripheral blood. The method was immunoSEQ multiplex PCR; TCRdb's version includes in-frame clones alone and lacks a portion of them. The sample has over 75,000 clones, 89% seen once. The starting material was PBMCs, obtained around atezolizumab (anti-PD-L1) treatment. The origin of the receptors is an elderly woman with urothelial cancer.

The CDR3 region is CASNRGGQGNYGYTF. In DNA form, the CDR3 reads TGCGCCAGCAACCGGGGGGGACAGGGCAACTATGGCTACACCTTC. This chain connects TRBV4-1 to TRBJ1-2, with 9 bases that match TRBD1. There are 15 residues in the CDR3. Germline values: CDR1 MGHRA, CDR2 YSYEKL. The J segment lost 2 bases and the V segment lost 7 bases, leaving 8 bases of the junction unmatched.

The rearrangement joins TRBV28 to TRBJ1-5; 8 positions match TRBD1. This CDR3 spans 16 amino acids. Germline V lookup: CDR1 MDHEN, CDR2 SYDVKM. With V trimmed by 6 bases and J by 2 bases, 9 bases remained unmatched. CDR3 region: CASSFTGGKGNQPQHF. CDR3 coding DNA: TGTGCCAGCAGCTTTACAGGGGGAAAGGGCAATCAGCCCCAGCATTTT. Using reference TRBV28 and TRBJ1-5 for the parts outside the CDR3, the full variable domain is DVKVTQSSRYLVKRTGEKVFLECVQDMDHENMFWYRQDPGLGLRLIYFSYDVKMKEKGDIPEGYSVSREKKERFSLILESASTNQTSMYLCASSFTGGKGNQPQHFGDGTRLSIL.

This sequence joins TRBV5-1 and TRBJ1-1; D gene unclear. The CDR3 has 13 residues. Germline V lookup: CDR1 SGHRS, CDR2 YFSETQ. Trimming removed 4 bases at V and 3 bases at J, with 10 bases between. The CDR3: CASSLRVYTEAFF. DNA for the CDR3: TGCGCCAGCAGCCTCCGGGTCTACACTGAAGCTTTCTTT.

This clone was counted once. The chain is built from TRBV7-3 and TRBJ2-3; D is uncertain. CDR1 SGHTA and CDR2 FQGTGA come from the germline V gene. The CDR3 covers 12 residues. With 4 bases removed from V and 2 bases from J, the gap between germline ends came to 4 bases. The CDR3 reads CASSSNTDTQYF. CDR3 nucleotides: TGTGCCAGCAGCTCCAACACAGATACGCAGTATTTT.

This clone appeared once. The V and J genes are TRBV10-1 and TRBJ1-2; D possibly corresponds to TRBD1 (5 bases). Looked up from germline, CDR1 is WNHNN and CDR2 is SYGVQD (reference sequence). CDR3 length: 14 residues. Trimming left V 3 bases short and J 8 bases short, with 16 bases between. The CDR3, as DNA: TGCGCCAGCAGTGAAAGTTGGCAGGGCCTCGGCTACACCTTC. Encoded protein: CASSESWQGLGYTF.

The gene calls are TRBV18 and TRBJ2-2, with TRBD2 identical over 8 bases. V was clipped by 5 bases and J by 0 bases; unmatched bases: 2. Germline CDR1 KGHSH, CDR2 LQKENI. The CDR3 runs 15 residues. The chain's CDR3 is CASSVTSANTGELFF. The CDR3 DNA reads as TGTGCCAGCTCAGTGACTAGCGCGAACACCGGGGAGCTGTTTTTT.

V and J are TRBV5-1 and TRBJ2-7; D is unclear. Germline lookup yields CDR1 SGHRS and CDR2 YFSETQ. This CDR3 comprises 13 residues. V lost 1 base, J lost 0 bases, and 5 bases lay in between. The CDR3 DNA reads TGCGCCAGCAGCTTGTTGGCCTCCTACGAGCAGTACTTC. Amino acid sequence: CASSLLASYEQYF.

V is TRBV6-1 and J is TRBJ2-7, with 8 bases aligning to TRBD1. The junction had 9 bases not matched to a gene; V was cut back by 2 bases and J by 6 bases. This CDR3 has 15 residues. The V gene's germline CDR1 is MNHNS and CDR2 SASEGT. CDR3 DNA: TGTGCCAGCAGTGAATACTCAACAACAGGGGGCGAGCAGTACTTC. It yields the protein CASSEYSTTGGEQYF.

The V gene is TRBV28, the J gene TRBJ2-3; 7 positions agree with TRBD1. The germline V gene encodes CDR1 MDHEN and CDR2 SYDVKM. Germline trimming cut 1 base from V and 0 bases from J; bases unmatched to any gene: 7. The CDR3 is 17 residues long. CDR3 sequence: CASSLLGQSTSTDTQYF. The CDR3 DNA follows: TGTGCCAGCAGTTTATTGGGACAGTCCACTAGCACAGATACGCAGTATTTT. Complete variable domain (other parts from reference TRBV28 and TRBJ2-3): DVKVTQSSRYLVKRTGEKVFLECVQDMDHENMFWYRQDPGLGLRLIYFSYDVKMKEKGDIPEGYSVSREKKERFSLILESASTNQTSMYLCASSLLGQSTSTDTQYFGPGTRLTVL.

The chain couples TRBV9 to TRBJ2-1; 9 bases map to TRBD2. The germline V gene encodes CDR1 SGDLS and CDR2 YYNGEE. CDR3 size: 15 residues. The V gene end was trimmed by 2 bases and the J gene end by 4 bases; junction bases not matched to a gene: 4. CDR3 loop: CASSVALAGYNEQFF. The DNA for the CDR3 is TGTGCCAGCAGCGTCGCGCTAGCGGGGTACAATGAGCAGTTCTTC. The variable domain in full, with the rest retrieved from reference TRBV9 and TRBJ2-1, is DSGVTQTPKHLITATGQRVTLRCSPRSGDLSVYWYQQSLDQGLQFLIQYYNGEERAKGNILERFSAQQFPDLHSELNLSSLELGDSALYFCASSVALAGYNEQFFGPGTRLTVL.